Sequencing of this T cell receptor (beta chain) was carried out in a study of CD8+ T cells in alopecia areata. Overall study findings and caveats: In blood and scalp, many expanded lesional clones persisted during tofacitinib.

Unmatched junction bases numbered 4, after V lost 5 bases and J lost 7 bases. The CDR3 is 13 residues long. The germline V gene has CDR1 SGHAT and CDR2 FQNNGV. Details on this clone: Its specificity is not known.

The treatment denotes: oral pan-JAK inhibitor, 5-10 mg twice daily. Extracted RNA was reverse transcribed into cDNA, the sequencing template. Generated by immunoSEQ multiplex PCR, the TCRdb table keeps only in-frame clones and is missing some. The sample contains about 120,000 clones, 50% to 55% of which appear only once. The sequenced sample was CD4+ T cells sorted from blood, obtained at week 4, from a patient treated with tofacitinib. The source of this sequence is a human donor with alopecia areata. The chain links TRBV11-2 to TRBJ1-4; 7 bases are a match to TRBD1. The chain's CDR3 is CASSNRDSEKLFF. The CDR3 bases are TGTGCCAGCAGCAACCGGGACAGTGAAAAACTGTTTTTT.